The clone carrying this TCR beta chain was recorded at least ten times. These data are taken from a study of early T cells in non-severe SARS-CoV-2 infection. V was trimmed by 2 bases and J by 0 bases, leaving 7 bases between them. Germline CDR1 and CDR2: SQVTM and ANQGSEA. This CDR3 is built from 13 residues. TCRdb re-derived calls from the 5' RACE reads in MiXCR, one entry per CDR3 protein. This table has roughly 56,000 distinct CDR3 sequences, approximately 16% appearing once. This sequence joins TRBV29-1 and TRBJ1-2; the D is unclear. The sample consisted of whole blood, taken at baseline. The TCR sequence derives from an adult who was a healthcare worker with PCR-confirmed SARS-CoV-2 infection or an uninfected control (not recorded which). DNA of the CDR3: TGCAGCGTTGAAAACACCACTAACTATGGCTACACCTTC. Protein sequence: CSVENTTNYGYTF.